Following are 26 T cell receptor beta chains from one sample sequenced in a study of blood T cell repertoires in COVID-19. Sequencing used immunoSEQ multiplex PCR; TCRdb keeps in-frame clones, though not all of them. The sample carries approximately 58,000 clones, about nine tenths recorded once. Sequencing was performed on peripheral blood. These receptors all come from a woman at least 80 years old with active COVID-19.

This rearrangement joins TRBV28 to TRBJ1-1; D not certain. The CDR3 loop spans 14 amino acids. Trimming took 7 bases from V and 5 from J, leaving 17 bases between them. Germline loops: CDR1 MDHEN, CDR2 SYDVKM. The CDR3 protein is CASTPPGYRTEAFF. CDR3 nucleotides: TGTGCCAGCACCCCCCCGGGATATCGGACTGAAGCTTTCTTT.

V usage is TRBV10-2 and J usage is TRBJ2-1, with TRBD2 as a possible D gene (5 bases). From germline, CDR1 is WSHSY and CDR2 SAAADI. Trimming cost V 3 bases and J 0 bases, with 12 bases left between them. The CDR3 has 16 residues. Here the CDR3 DNA reads TGCGCCAGCAGTGATGGACGGGGAAGCTCCTACAATGAGCAGTTCTTC. Translating gives CASSDGRGSSYNEQFF.

The chain employs TRBV5-1 and TRBJ2-5, with D hard to call. This CDR3 has 13 amino acids. The V and J ends lost 5 bases and 2 bases respectively, with 10 bases between them. Germline V gene sequence: CDR1 SGHRS, CDR2 YFSETQ. The CDR3: CASSGNGQETQYF. In nucleotides, the CDR3 is TGCGCCAGCAGTGGCAACGGGCAAGAGACCCAGTACTTC.

This clone has just one count. The CDR3 protein is CASSTWTSGRDSHEQFF. In nucleotides, the CDR3 is TGTGCCAGCAGTACATGGACTAGCGGGAGGGATAGTCATGAGCAGTTCTTC. The rearrangement joins TRBV27 to TRBJ2-1; the match to TRBD2 covers 15 bases. The CDR3 runs 17 residues. CDR1 and CDR2 from the germline V gene are MNHEY and SMNVEV (reference sequence). J gave up 8 bases and V 5 bases, and 10 bases lay outside the gene matches.

The V and J genes are TRBV28 and TRBJ1-2; TRBD1 is a possible D gene (6 bases). CDR1 MDHEN and CDR2 SYDVKM come from the germline V gene. V shed 3 bases and J shed 6 bases, with 20 bases lying between them. The CDR3 is 16 amino acids. The CDR3 loop is CASSLGGALQTNGYTF. In DNA, the CDR3 is TGTGCCAGCAGTTTGGGGGGGGCCCTTCAAACTAATGGCTACACCTTC.

This clone showed up just a few times. The V call is TRBV4-2, the J call TRBJ2-5; 11 bases agree with TRBD2. This CDR3 region has 16 residues. Per germline, CDR1 LGHNA and CDR2 YNFKEQ. Losses at the gene ends were 0 bases for V and 5 bases for J; bases not matched to a gene: 5. The DNA of the CDR3 is TGTGCCAGCAGCCAAGACCTAGCGGGAGGTTACGAGACCCAGTACTTC. Its protein is CASSQDLAGGYETQYF.

V gene TRBV28 combines with J gene TRBJ1-2; D might be TRBD1 (5 bases). The CDR3 totals 11 residues. The germline gives CDR1 MDHEN, CDR2 SYDVKM. Trimming took 10 bases from V and 0 from J, leaving 6 bases between them. The CDR3 region is CATTANYGYTF. In nucleotides, the CDR3 is TGTGCCACGACAGCTAACTATGGCTACACCTTC.

The gene calls are TRBV12-3 or TRBV12-4 and TRBJ2-7; TRBD1 might be the D (6 bases). Between the trimmed V and J ends, which lost 7 bases and 3 bases, there was a span of 13 bases. The CDR3 sequence is 13 residues long. In nucleotides, the CDR3 is TGTGCCAGCACACAGGGACCTCTCTACGAGCAGTACGTC. This translates into CASTQGPLYEQYV.

The V gene is TRBV7-2, the J gene TRBJ2-3; 9 bases match TRBD2. This CDR3 has 16 amino acids. Trimming took 3 bases from V and 3 from J; bases not matched to a gene: 7. From germline, CDR1 is SGHTA and CDR2 FQGNSA. The CDR3 nucleotides read TGTGCCAGCAGCTTGAACTTGGGACTAGCAACAGATACGCAGTATTTT. Protein: CASSLNLGLATDTQYF.

This rearrangement joins TRBV30 to TRBJ2-3; no clear D gene. V gave up 0 bases and J gave up 3 bases, with 4 bases separating them. Germline V CDR1 and CDR2: GTSNPN, SVGIG (reference sequence). The CDR3 runs 12 residues. This CDR3 reads CAWSVLTDTQYF. The CDR3 DNA follows: TGTGCCTGGAGTGTACTTACAGATACGCAGTATTTT.

The gene calls are TRBV25-1 and TRBJ1-2; 9 nucleotides line up with TRBD1. V dropped 3 bases and J dropped 5; count of bases not matched to a gene: 4. Germline-derived CDR1 and CDR2 are MGHDK and SYGVNS. The CDR3 loop spans 14 amino acids. For the CDR3, the DNA is TGTGCCAGCAGTGACCAGACAGGGGGTTATGGCTACACCTTC. This sequence encodes CASSDQTGGYGYTF.

The chain has TRBV11-2 and TRBJ1-2; D perhaps matches TRBD1 (6 bases). Trimming stripped 4 bases from V and 13 bases from J, with 22 bases between. This CDR3 region has 14 residues. CDR1 is SGHAT and CDR2 is FQNNGV in the germline V gene. CDR3 protein: CASSSTLARGSVTF. The CDR3 DNA reads as TGTGCCAGCAGCTCCACCCTGGCCAGGGGATCGGTCACCTTC.

This clone appeared a single time. The chain carries TRBV3-1 (or the pseudogene TRBV3-2) and TRBJ2-3; 8 nucleotides agree with TRBD2. Looked up from germline, CDR1 is LGHDT and CDR2 is YNNKEL (reference sequence). V was clipped by 5 bases and J by 3 bases; unmatched bases: 13. The CDR3 consists of 17 residues. The DNA for the CDR3 is TGTGCCAGCAGCGCCCGTTTAGCGGGGCCTCGGACAGATACGCAGTATTTT. Amino acids: CASSARLAGPRTDTQYF.

The V and J genes are TRBV5-1 and TRBJ1-4; D possibly corresponds to TRBD1 (5 bases). In germline, CDR1 is SGHRS, CDR2 YFSETQ. The CDR3 is made up of 14 amino acids. V was trimmed by 2 bases and J by 7 bases, leaving 12 bases between them. CDR3 DNA sequence: TGCGCCAGCAGCTTAGGGGCAGCTGTTGAAAAACTGTTTTTT. Encoded protein: CASSLGAAVEKLFF.

This chain joins TRBV9 and TRBJ2-7; D is perhaps TRBD2 (6 bases). Trimming removed 0 bases at V and 5 bases at J, with 15 bases between. The CDR3 is 15 amino acids. Per germline, CDR1 SGDLS and CDR2 YYNGEE. In DNA, the CDR3 is TGTGCCAGCAGCGTAGAGGGCGGGACGTGGGACGAGCAGTACTTC. This encodes CASSVEGGTWDEQYF.

Only one count was recorded for this clone. V gene TRBV6-5 combines with J gene TRBJ1-1; D gene uncertain. Between the trimmed V and J ends, which lost 7 bases and 1 base, there was a span of 13 bases. Germline CDR1 MNHEY, CDR2 SVGAGI. CDR3 length: 14 residues. CDR3 residues: CASTPEFGNTEAFF. The DNA for the CDR3 is TGTGCCAGCACCCCGGAGTTTGGGAACACTGAAGCTTTCTTT.

This chain uses TRBV4-1 with TRBJ2-2, with a tentative D call TRBD1 (6 bases). Germline loops: CDR1 MGHRA, CDR2 YSYEKL. The CDR3 is made up of 16 amino acids. V lost 3 bases and J lost 6, with 17 bases in between. The CDR3: CASSQVPGTWPGELFF. The CDR3 DNA sequence: TGCGCCAGCAGCCAGGTCCCGGGGACATGGCCCGGGGAGCTGTTTTTT.

The rearrangement links TRBV4-1 to TRBJ1-6, with D perhaps matching TRBD1 (5 bases). With 0 bases removed from V and 9 bases from J, the gap between germline ends came to 12 bases. The CDR3 has 15 residues. Germline-derived CDR1 and CDR2 are MGHRA and YSYEKL. The CDR3 DNA sequence: TGCGCCAGCAGCCAAGATCGAGGGGAGGCTTCACCCCTCCACTTT. Translation gives CASSQDRGEASPLHF.

The gene calls are TRBV7-2 and TRBJ2-5; maybe TRBD2 (5 bases). Germline V gene sequence: CDR1 SGHTA, CDR2 FQGNSA. Deletions cut 4 bases from V and 7 bases from J, with 13 bases between. The CDR3 covers 13 residues. The CDR3 region is CASSSDPEGTQYF. The CDR3 DNA reads TGTGCCAGCAGCTCGGACCCCGAGGGGACCCAGTACTTC.

This chain uses TRBV7-9 with TRBJ1-1; D is ambiguous. Germline CDR1 is SEHNR and CDR2 is FQNEAQ (reference sequence). V was trimmed by 0 bases and J by 4 bases, leaving 15 bases between them. The CDR3 loop spans 16 amino acids. CDR3 protein: CASSLAGRIAGTEAFF. CDR3 coding DNA: TGTGCCAGCAGCTTAGCTGGGAGGATAGCGGGCACTGAAGCTTTCTTT.

This rearrangement joins TRBV6-6 to TRBJ1-1; TRBD1 matches 7 bases. The CDR3 covers 13 residues. After removal of 2 bases from V and 7 bases from J, the junction contained 4 bases not matched to a gene. Germline CDR1 and CDR2: MNHNY and SVGAGI (reference sequence). CDR3 region: CASSYTGAVEAFF. Written as DNA, the CDR3 is TGTGCCAGCAGTTACACAGGGGCGGTTGAAGCTTTCTTT.

The genes are TRBV28 and TRBJ2-2; TRBD2 aligns across 7 bases. The CDR3 is made up of 16 amino acids. After removal of 3 bases from V and 1 base from J, the junction contained 5 bases not matched to a gene. The germline V gene has CDR1 MDHEN and CDR2 SYDVKM. CDR3 sequence: CASSLLADMNTGELFF. The CDR3 bases are TGTGCCAGCAGTTTGCTAGCGGATATGAACACCGGGGAGCTGTTTTTT.

The chain carries TRBV9 and TRBJ2-5; 9 nucleotides align to TRBD2. The CDR3 runs to 16 residues. Germline assignment: CDR1 SGDLS and CDR2 YYNGEE. The trim removed 0 bases at V and 5 bases at J, leaving 8 bases unmatched. The CDR3 coding sequence is TGTGCCAGCAGCGTAGAGGCGGGGGGGCCGTGGGAGACCCAGTACTTC. Its translation: CASSVEAGGPWETQYF.

V gene TRBV6-6 combines with J gene TRBJ2-7, with 7 bases aligning to TRBD1. Germline loops: CDR1 MNHNY, CDR2 SVGAGI (reference sequence). This CDR3 comprises 15 residues. V shed 0 bases and J 2 bases; nucleotides not matched to a gene: 4. The CDR3 DNA is TGTGCCAGCAGTTACTCAGACAGGGTGGCCTACGAGCAGTACTTC. It encodes CASSYSDRVAYEQYF.

This clone came up once. The V call is TRBV2, the J call TRBJ1-1; 11 positions agree with TRBD1. The junction had 5 bases not matched to a gene; V was cut back by 6 bases and J by 5 bases. The CDR3 spans 14 residues. Germline lookup yields CDR1 SNHLY and CDR2 FYNNEI. Here the CDR3 DNA reads TGTGCCAGCAGCGACGGACAGGGGGCTACTGAAGCTTTCTTT. It yields the protein CASSDGQGATEAFF. The full variable domain, rest sourced from reference TRBV2 and TRBJ1-1, is EPEVTQTPSHQVTQMGQEVILRCVPISNHLYFYWYRQILGQKVEFLVSFYNNEISEKSEIFDDQFSVERPDGSNFTLKIRSTKLEDSAMYFCASSDGQGATEAFFGQGTRLTVV.

The chain couples TRBV2 to TRBJ2-3, with TRBD2 as a possible D gene (6 bases). Germline V gives CDR1 SNHLY, CDR2 FYNNEI. This CDR3 comprises 15 residues. V was shortened by 8 bases and J by 1 base, with 16 bases between the two germline ends. CDR3 DNA sequence: TGTGCCAGCGCAACCCTCCCGGGGGGCACAGATACGCAGTATTTT. Translated, it gives CASATLPGGTDTQYF.